The 2 T cell receptor beta chains in this list originate from one sample, sequenced in a study of blood T cell repertoires in COVID-19. The method was immunoSEQ multiplex PCR; TCRdb's version includes in-frame clones alone and lacks a portion of them. The sample shows 450,000 or so clones, roughly 90% of them seen only once. Specimen: peripheral blood. Every receptor here comes from a man younger than 35 with COVID-19, enrolled during active disease.

This clone is a singleton in its sample. V gene TRBV5-6 combines with J gene TRBJ1-1, with a possible D match to TRBD1 (5 bases). This CDR3 is 13 amino acids long. CDR1 is SGHDT and CDR2 is YYEEEE in the germline V gene. V was trimmed by 4 bases and J by 5 bases, leaving 12 bases between them. CDR3 amino acids: CASSRPSGTEAFF. The CDR3 DNA sequence: TGTGCCAGCAGCCGTCCCTCAGGGACTGAAGCTTTCTTT.

The chain recombines TRBV7-8 with TRBJ1-2, with 8 bases matching TRBD1. The germline V gene has CDR1 SGHVS and CDR2 FQNEAQ. This CDR3 region has 13 residues. The ends lost 6 bases at V and 8 bases at J; junction bases unmatched: 8. The chain's CDR3 is CASSSGQGWGYTF. The CDR3 DNA reads as TGTGCCAGCAGTTCTGGACAGGGATGGGGCTACACCTTC.